This TCR beta chain was recorded in a study of blood T cell repertoires in COVID-19. Study-level information: Specimens from acute and convalescent COVID-19 originated in the United States, Italy and Spain. Sources were T cells, B-cell-depleted T cells, or PBMCs; the material itself was cDNA or gDNA.

As originally analysed: It was from reference gene primer amplification that nucleated cell counts were estimated. The repertoire was sequenced with immunoSEQ multiplex PCR; TCRdb's copy has only in-frame clones and lacks some. D and trimming come from the DNA, and the V and J calls and clone size come from that table. Here the sample spans roughly 100,000 clones, over 60% being singletons. About this clone: Other DNA sequences in the same sample also yield this CDR3.

The CDR3 runs 14 residues. The V gene lost 0 bases and the J gene lost 4 bases, with 7 bases spanning the gap. Looked up from germline, CDR1 is SGHRS and CDR2 is YFSETQ. The sample comprised peripheral blood. The receptor was isolated from a man in his 70s with acute or convalescent COVID-19. V gene TRBV5-1 combines with J gene TRBJ2-2, with unresolved D. DNA for the CDR3: TGCGCCAGCAGCTTGGCCGGCGGCACCGGGGAGCTGTTTTTT. This encodes CASSLAGGTGELFF.